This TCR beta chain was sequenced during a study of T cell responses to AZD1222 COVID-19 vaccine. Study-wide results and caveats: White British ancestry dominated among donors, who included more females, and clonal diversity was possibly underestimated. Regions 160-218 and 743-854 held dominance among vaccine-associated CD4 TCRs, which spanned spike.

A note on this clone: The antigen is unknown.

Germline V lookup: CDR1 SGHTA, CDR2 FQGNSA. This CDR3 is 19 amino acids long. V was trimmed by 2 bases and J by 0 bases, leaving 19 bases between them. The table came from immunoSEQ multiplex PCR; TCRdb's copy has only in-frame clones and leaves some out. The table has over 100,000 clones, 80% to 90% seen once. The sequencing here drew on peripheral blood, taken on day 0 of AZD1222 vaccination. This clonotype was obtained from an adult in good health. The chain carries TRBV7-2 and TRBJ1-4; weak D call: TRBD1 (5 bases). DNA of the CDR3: TGTGCCAGCAGCTTATCTCTTAGGAGGGGACCTGCAACTAATGAAAAACTGTTTTTT. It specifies CASSLSLRRGPATNEKLFF. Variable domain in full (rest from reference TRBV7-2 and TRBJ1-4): GAGVSQSPSNKVTEKGKDVELRCDPISGHTALYWYRQSLGQGLEFLIYFQGNSAPDKSGLPSDRFSAERTGGSVSTLTIQRTQQEDSAVYLCASSLSLRRGPATNEKLFFGSGTQLSVL.